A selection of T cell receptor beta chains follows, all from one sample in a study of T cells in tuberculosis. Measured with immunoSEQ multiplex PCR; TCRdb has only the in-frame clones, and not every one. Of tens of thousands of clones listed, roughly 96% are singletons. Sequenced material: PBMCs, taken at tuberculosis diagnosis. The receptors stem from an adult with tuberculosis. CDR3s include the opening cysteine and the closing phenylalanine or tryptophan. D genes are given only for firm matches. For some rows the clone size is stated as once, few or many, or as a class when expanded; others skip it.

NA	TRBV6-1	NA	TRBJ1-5	TGTGCCAGCAGTGTCGGAGTCAATCAGCCCCAGCATTTT	CASSVGVNQPQHF
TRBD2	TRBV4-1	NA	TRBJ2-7	TGCGCCAGCAGCCAAGACCGGCTAGCGGGAGTAGACGAGCAGTACTTC	CASSQDRLAGVDEQYF
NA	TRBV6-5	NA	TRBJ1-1	TGTGCCAGCAGTTACAAGGGGGGGGGATGGAGCGCTGAAGCTTTCTTT	CASSYKGGGWSAEAFF
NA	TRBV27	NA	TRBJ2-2	TGTGCCAGCAGTTTATTGGGGCTTGAGAACACCGGGGAGCTGTTTTTT	CASSLLGLENTGELFF
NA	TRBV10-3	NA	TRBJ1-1	TGTGCCATCAGTGAGTCGTACGGAGAGAACACTGAAGCTTTCTTT	CAISESYGENTEAFF
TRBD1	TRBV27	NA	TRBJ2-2	TGTGCCAGCAGTCACTTACAGGGGTACGCGAACACCGGGGAGCTGTTTTTT	CASSHLQGYANTGELFF
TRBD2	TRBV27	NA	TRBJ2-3	TGTGCCAGCAGTTTGGGACTAGCGGAAGATACGCAGTATTTT	CASSLGLAEDTQYF
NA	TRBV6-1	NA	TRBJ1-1	TGTGCCAGCTATACAGGAATACAAGGGGACACTGAAGCTTTCTTT	CASYTGIQGDTEAFF
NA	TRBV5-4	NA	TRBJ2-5	TGTGCCAGCAGCCGGTCGTACCAAGAGACCCAGTACTTC	CASSRSYQETQYF
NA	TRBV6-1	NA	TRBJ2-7	TGTGCCAGCAATAAACAGGGAATATCCTACGAGCAGTACTTC	CASNKQGISYEQYF
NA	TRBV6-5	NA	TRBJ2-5	TGTGCCAGCAGTTACTACGACAGTCGGGAGACCCAGTACTTC	CASSYYDSRETQYF
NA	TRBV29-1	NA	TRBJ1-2	TGCAGCACGTCGGGGGGCGGAGGCTACACCTTC	CSTSGGGGYTF
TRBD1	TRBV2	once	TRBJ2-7	TGTGCCAGCAGCGACAGGGGATCGAGCTCCTACGAGCAGTACTTC	CASSDRGSSSYEQYF
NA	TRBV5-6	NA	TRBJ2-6	TGTGCCAGCAGCTTGGTGGTGCGGGTTTTTAGCTCTGGGGCCAACGTCCTGACTTTC	CASSLVVRVFSSGANVLTF
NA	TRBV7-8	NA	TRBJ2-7	TGTGCCAGCAGCTTAGCGTTGGCGGGGGCGGGCTACGAGCAGTACTTC	CASSLALAGAGYEQYF
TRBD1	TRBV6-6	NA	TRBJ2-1	TGTGCCAGCAGACAACACAGGGGGGTGAATGAGCAGTTCTTC	CASRQHRGVNEQFF
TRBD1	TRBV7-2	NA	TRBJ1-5	TGTGCCAGCAGCCAGGACAGGGTTAGCAATCAGCCCCAGCATTTT	CASSQDRVSNQPQHF
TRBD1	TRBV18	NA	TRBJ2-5	TGTGCCAGCTCACTGGGGACAGGCCATCAAGAGACCCAGTACTTC	CASSLGTGHQETQYF
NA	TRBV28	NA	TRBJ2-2	TGTGCCAGCATTGGAATGGGACAAGGAAACACCGGGGAGCTGTTTTTT	CASIGMGQGNTGELFF
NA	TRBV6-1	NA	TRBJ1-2	TGTGCCAGCAGTGAACTGGGGGGCTATGGCTACACCTTC	CASSELGGYGYTF
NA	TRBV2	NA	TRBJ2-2	TGTGCCAGCAAGTTAGTCCCGACCGGGGAGCTGTTTTTT	CASKLVPTGELFF
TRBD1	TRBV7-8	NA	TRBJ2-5	TGTGCCAGCAGCTTATTTGTTGCAGGGGGCTTCCAAGAGACCCAGTACTTC	CASSLFVAGGFQETQYF
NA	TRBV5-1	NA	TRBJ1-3	TGCGCCAGCACCCAGGGGACTGGAAACACCATATATTTT	CASTQGTGNTIYF
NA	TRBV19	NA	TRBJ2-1	TGTGCCAGTAGTATAGGTCCTCGGGATGAGCAGTTCTTC	CASSIGPRDEQFF
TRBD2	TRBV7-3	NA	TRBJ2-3	TGTGCCAGCAGCTTAATTGGGAGGGTAGCGGGAGGCACAGATACGCAGTATTTT	CASSLIGRVAGGTDTQYF
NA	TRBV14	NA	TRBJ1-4	TGTGCCAGTGGGGCAGGGCCCTACGAAAAACTGTTTTTT	CASGAGPYEKLFF
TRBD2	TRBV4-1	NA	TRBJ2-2	TGCGCCAGCAGCCAAGTTAGCGGGAGATTATTTGGGGGGTCGAACACCGGGGAGCTGTTTTTT	CASSQVSGRLFGGSNTGELFF
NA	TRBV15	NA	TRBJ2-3	TGTGCCACCAGCAGAGATTATACAGATACGCAGTATTTT	CATSRDYTDTQYF
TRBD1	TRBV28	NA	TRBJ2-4	TGTGCCAGCAGTCCTAGAAGGACAGGGGTGGACATTCAGTACTTC	CASSPRRTGVDIQYF
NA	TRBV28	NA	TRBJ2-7	TGTGCCAGCAGCTCGATCAGGTCCTACGAGCAGTACTTC	CASSSIRSYEQYF
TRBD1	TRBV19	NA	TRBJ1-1	TGTGCCAGTAGGCCACCGGGACAGGGCCCTGAAGCTTTCTTT	CASRPPGQGPEAFF
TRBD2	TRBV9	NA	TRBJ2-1	TGTGCCAGCAGCGTAGCCCCTAGCGGGAGCTCCTACAATGAGCAGTTCTTC	CASSVAPSGSSYNEQFF
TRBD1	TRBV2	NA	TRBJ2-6	TGTGCCAGCGGACAGGGGGCTGTAGGGGCCAACGTCCTGACTTTC	CASGQGAVGANVLTF
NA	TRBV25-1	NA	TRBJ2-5	TGTGCCAGCAGTGATATCCGGGAAGAGACCCAGTACTTC	CASSDIREETQYF
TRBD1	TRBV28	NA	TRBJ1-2	TGTGCCAGCAGTTTGGACGGACAGGGGGTTTGGGCTAACTATGGCTACACCTTC	CASSLDGQGVWANYGYTF
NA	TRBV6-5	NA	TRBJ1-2	TGTGCCAGCAGTTACAGGTACAGGCCCCATGGCTACACCTTC	CASSYRYRPHGYTF
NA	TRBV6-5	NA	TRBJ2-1	TGTGCCAGCAGCACCGGGACTCGTTATTCGGAAGAGCAGTTCTTC	CASSTGTRYSEEQFF
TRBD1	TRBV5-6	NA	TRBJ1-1	TGTGCCAGCAGCCGCAGGGGGAGAACTGAAGCTTTCTTT	CASSRRGRTEAFF
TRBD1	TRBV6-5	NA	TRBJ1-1	TGTGCCAGCAGTTACGTGGGACAGGGGGACACTGAAGCTTTCTTT	CASSYVGQGDTEAFF
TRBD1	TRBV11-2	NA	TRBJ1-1	TGTGCCAGCAGCTCAAACAGGGGAGTAGCTGAAGCTTTCTTT	CASSSNRGVAEAFF
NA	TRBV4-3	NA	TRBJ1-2	TGCGCCAGCAGCCAGTCAGGGGTCTATGGCTACACCTTC	CASSQSGVYGYTF